This T cell receptor (beta chain) was profiled in a study of blood T cell repertoires in COVID-19. Study-level information: Samples taken during acute and convalescent COVID-19 were collected in the United States, Italy and Spain. Sources were T cells, B-cell-depleted T cells, or PBMCs; the material itself was cDNA or gDNA.

How the authors handled the data: For nucleated cells, counts were estimated from reference gene primer amplification. Libraries were prepared by immunoSEQ multiplex PCR; TCRdb keeps only in-frame clonotypes and omits some of them. V and J calls and clone size follow that table, whereas D and trimming were derived from the DNA. The sample shows 70,000 or so clones, over 75% of them seen only once. Germline V gives CDR1 LGHDT, CDR2 YNNKEL (reference sequence). The junction had 12 bases not matched to a gene; V was cut back by 1 base and J by 6 bases. CDR3 length: 18 amino acids. The chain combines TRBV3-1 (or the pseudogene TRBV3-2) with TRBJ2-1; 10 nucleotides match TRBD2. The sample taken for sequencing was peripheral blood. The receptor's source is a woman younger than 30 with acute or convalescent COVID-19. This CDR3 reads CASSQVRGLAGALNEQFF. CDR3 nucleotides: TGTGCCAGCAGCCAAGTACGAGGGCTAGCGGGGGCCCTCAATGAGCAGTTCTTC.